The 15 T cell receptor beta chains given below trace back to one sample, sequenced in a study of technical replicates of blood from several donors. Clones were read by immunoSEQ multiplex PCR, and TCRdb kept only the in-frame ones, dropping some. This sample has about 62,000 clones, with 85% to 90% found just once. The sequencing sample was made of PBMCs. These receptors were obtained from a human donor in good health. Some clones in this sample may be carry-over from other donors' samples.

J is TRBJ1-5 and V is TRBV7-8; D unresolved. This CDR3 has 14 amino acids. Trimming removed 3 bases at V and 4 bases at J, with 10 bases between. Per the germline V gene, CDR1 is SGHVS and CDR2 is FQNEAQ. CDR3 DNA sequence: TGTGCCAGCAGCTTCACGACGACAAATCAGCCCCAGCATTTT. This gives the protein CASSFTTTNQPQHF.

The chain is built from TRBV7-2 and TRBJ2-5; maybe TRBD2 (6 bases). The CDR3 has 16 residues. CDR1 is SGHTA and CDR2 is FQGNSA in the germline V gene. The V and J ends lost 5 bases and 1 base respectively, with 17 bases between them. The CDR3 DNA reads TGTGCCAGCAGCCTCGGATATAGGGACTTCCAAGAGACCCAGTACTTC. Translating it yields CASSLGYRDFQETQYF. The full variable domain, completed using reference TRBV7-2 and TRBJ2-5, is GAGVSQSPSNKVTEKGKDVELRCDPISGHTALYWYRQSLGQGLEFLIYFQGNSAPDKSGLPSDRFSAERTGGSVSTLTIQRTQQEDSAVYLCASSLGYRDFQETQYFGPGTRLLVL.

V and J are TRBV7-9 and TRBJ2-3; D is unclear. V lost 5 bases to trimming and J lost 4 bases, with 7 bases between them. The CDR3 contains 12 residues. Germline CDR1 is SEHNR and CDR2 is FQNEAQ (reference sequence). CDR3 DNA: TGTGCCAGCAGCCCAGGTTCAGATACGCAGTATTTT. Protein sequence: CASSPGSDTQYF.

In its sample, this clone was seen a few times. The CDR3 DNA is TGTGCCAGCAGCTTACGAGGGCTAGCGGCCCCTCAAGAGACCCAGTACTTC. It yields the protein CASSLRGLAAPQETQYF. The chain carries TRBV7-6 and TRBJ2-5; the match to TRBD2 covers 7 bases. Germline CDR1 and CDR2: SGHVS and FNYEAQ. The V segment lost 2 bases and the J segment 2 bases; nucleotides outside the gene matches: 11. The CDR3 contains 17 residues.

The sample holds a few counts of this clone. The V gene is TRBV19, the J gene TRBJ1-2, with D unclear. Per the germline V gene, CDR1 is LNHDA and CDR2 is SQIVND (reference sequence). The germline V and J ends were trimmed by 7 bases and 3 bases, with 21 bases remaining between them. The CDR3 is made up of 16 amino acids. The CDR3 bases are TGTGCCAGTAACCTGAGACTCCTTGACGGGGACTATGGCTACACCTTC. Its protein is CASNLRLLDGDYGYTF.

The rearrangement links TRBV7-6 to TRBJ2-7; D not certain. Looked up from germline, CDR1 is SGHVS and CDR2 is FNYEAQ. V was trimmed by 5 bases and J by 3 bases, leaving 11 bases between them. CDR3 length equals 13 residues. For the CDR3, the DNA is TGTGCCAGCAGCACCGGTTTAAACTACGAGCAGTACTTC. Protein: CASSTGLNYEQYF.

This chain links TRBV7-2 with TRBJ2-1, with TRBD1 as a possible D gene (5 bases). The V gene's germline CDR1 is SGHTA and CDR2 FQGNSA. V lost 5 bases and J 7 bases, leaving 15 bases between the germline ends. The CDR3 loop spans 14 amino acids. The CDR3 region has the DNA TGTGCCAGCAGCCTAGGGGCCTCTTGGAATGAGCAGTTCTTC. Encoded protein: CASSLGASWNEQFF. Variable domain in full (rest from reference TRBV7-2 and TRBJ2-1): GAGVSQSPSNKVTEKGKDVELRCDPISGHTALYWYRQSLGQGLEFLIYFQGNSAPDKSGLPSDRFSAERTGGSVSTLTIQRTQQEDSAVYLCASSLGASWNEQFFGPGTRLTVL.

This sequence joins TRBV6-6 and TRBJ2-1; no firm D call. The germline CDR1 and CDR2 sequences are MNHNY and SVGAGI (reference sequence). Trimming removed 4 bases from V and 9 bases from J, with 13 bases in between. The CDR3 is 13 amino acids. This CDR3 reads CASSFLEFGEQFF. The CDR3 DNA follows: TGTGCCAGCAGTTTCCTAGAGTTCGGTGAGCAGTTCTTC.

The genes are TRBV6-5 and TRBJ2-2; weak D call: TRBD2 (6 bases). The CDR3 has 14 residues. V was pared by 6 bases and J by 3 bases, with 11 bases between. CDR1 and CDR2 (germline): MNHEY, SVGAGI. CDR3 in amino acids: CASRPGTDTGELFF. In DNA, the CDR3 is TGTGCCAGCAGACCCGGGACTGACACCGGGGAGCTGTTTTTT.

This clone was seen a handful of times. The chain joins TRBV7-2 to TRBJ1-3, with 9 nucleotides matching TRBD1. CDR3 length equals 17 residues. Germline trimming cut 1 base from V and 0 bases from J; bases unmatched to any gene: 4. Germline V gene sequence: CDR1 SGHTA, CDR2 FQGNSA. CDR3 sequence reads: CASSLGGQGISGNTIYF. The CDR3 bases are TGTGCCAGCAGCTTAGGGGGACAGGGAATCTCTGGAAACACCATATATTTT.

The chain employs TRBV18 and TRBJ2-7, with TRBD2 matching over 7 bases. After removal of 1 base from V and 4 bases from J, the junction contained 7 bases not matched to a gene. CDR3 length: 15 residues. The germline CDR1 and CDR2 sequences are KGHSH and LQKENI. DNA of the CDR3: TGTGCCAGCTCACCACAATCCGGGAGGCGGTACGAGCAGTACTTC. It encodes CASSPQSGRRYEQYF.

This clone has only one observation. The V call is TRBV7-2, the J call TRBJ2-7, with 13 bases aligning to TRBD2. The CDR3 has 17 residues. V was pared by 2 bases and J by 6 bases, with 10 bases of the junction left unmatched. Germline CDR1 is SGHTA and CDR2 is FQGNSA. In DNA, the CDR3 is TGTGCCAGCAGCTTATCTAGGACTAGCGGGAGAGCATCCGAGCAGTACTTC. Protein: CASSLSRTSGRASEQYF.

This sequence joins TRBV19 and TRBJ1-5, with 7 bases aligning to TRBD1. Germline V gives CDR1 LNHDA, CDR2 SQIVND (reference sequence). The CDR3 length is 16 residues. V was pared by 5 bases and J by 4 bases, with 11 bases of the junction left unmatched. Here the CDR3 DNA reads TGTGCCAGTAGTCTACCAGGGGGAACAGCGAATCAGCCCCAGCATTTT. Translation gives CASSLPGGTANQPQHF.

V and J are TRBV4-3 and TRBJ1-6; the match to TRBD1 covers 7 bases. With V trimmed by 0 bases and J by 9 bases, 5 bases remained unmatched. Germline CDR1 is LGHNA and CDR2 is YSLEER. The CDR3 has 15 residues. CDR3 in DNA: TGCGCCAGCAGCCAAGAAGGACAGGCAAGTTCACCCCTCCACTTT. This translates into CASSQEGQASSPLHF.

This rearrangement joins TRBV18 to TRBJ2-1, with TRBD2 identical over 10 bases. Losses at the gene ends were 1 base for V and 4 bases for J; bases not matched to a gene: 1. Germline V gene sequence: CDR1 KGHSH, CDR2 LQKENI. CDR3 length equals 15 residues. The CDR3 coding sequence is TGTGCCAGCTCACCACTTAGCGGGAGGTACAATGAGCAGTTCTTC. Protein product: CASSPLSGRYNEQFF.